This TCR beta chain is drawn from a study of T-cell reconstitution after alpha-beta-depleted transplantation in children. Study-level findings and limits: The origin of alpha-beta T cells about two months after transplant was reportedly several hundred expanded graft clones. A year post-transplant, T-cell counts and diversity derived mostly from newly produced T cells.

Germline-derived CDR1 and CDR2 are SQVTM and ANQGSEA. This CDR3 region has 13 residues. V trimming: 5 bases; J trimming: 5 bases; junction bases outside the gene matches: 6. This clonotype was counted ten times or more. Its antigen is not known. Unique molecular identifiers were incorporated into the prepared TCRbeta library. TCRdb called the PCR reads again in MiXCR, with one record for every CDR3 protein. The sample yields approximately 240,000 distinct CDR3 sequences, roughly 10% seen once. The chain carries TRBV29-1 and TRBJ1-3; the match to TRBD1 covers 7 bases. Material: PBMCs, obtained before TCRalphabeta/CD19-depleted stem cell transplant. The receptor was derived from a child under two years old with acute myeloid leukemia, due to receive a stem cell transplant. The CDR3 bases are TGCAGCGTTCTCGACAGGGAAAGAAACACCATATATTTT. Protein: CSVLDRERNTIYF.